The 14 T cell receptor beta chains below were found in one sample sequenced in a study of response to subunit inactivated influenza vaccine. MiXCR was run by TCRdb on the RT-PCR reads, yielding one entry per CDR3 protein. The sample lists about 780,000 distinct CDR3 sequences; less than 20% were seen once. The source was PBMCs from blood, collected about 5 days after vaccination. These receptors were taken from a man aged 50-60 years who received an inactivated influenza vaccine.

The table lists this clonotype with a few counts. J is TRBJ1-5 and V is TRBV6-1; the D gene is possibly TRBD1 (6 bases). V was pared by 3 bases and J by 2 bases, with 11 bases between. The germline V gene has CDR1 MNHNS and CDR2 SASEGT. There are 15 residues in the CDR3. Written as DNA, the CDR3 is TGTGCCAGCAGTGACGCAGGGGTTGGCAATCAGCCCCAGCATTTT. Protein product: CASSDAGVGNQPQHF.

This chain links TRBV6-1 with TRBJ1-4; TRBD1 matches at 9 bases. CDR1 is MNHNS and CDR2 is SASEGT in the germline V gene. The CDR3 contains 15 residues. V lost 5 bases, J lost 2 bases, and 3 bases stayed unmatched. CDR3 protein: CASSRDRATNEKLFF. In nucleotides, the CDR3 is TGTGCCAGCAGTAGGGACAGGGCGACTAATGAAAAACTGTTTTTT.

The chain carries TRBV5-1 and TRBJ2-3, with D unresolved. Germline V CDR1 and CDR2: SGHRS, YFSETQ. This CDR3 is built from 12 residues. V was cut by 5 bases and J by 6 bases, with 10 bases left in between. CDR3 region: CASRELRDTQYF. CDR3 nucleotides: TGCGCCAGCAGGGAATTACGGGATACGCAGTATTTT.

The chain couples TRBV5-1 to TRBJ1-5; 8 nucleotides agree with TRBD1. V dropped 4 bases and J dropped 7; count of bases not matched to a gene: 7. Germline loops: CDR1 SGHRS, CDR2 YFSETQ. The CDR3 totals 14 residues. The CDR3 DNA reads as TGCGCCAGCAGCAATGGACAGGGAGGACAGCCCCAGCATTTT. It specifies CASSNGQGGQPQHF.

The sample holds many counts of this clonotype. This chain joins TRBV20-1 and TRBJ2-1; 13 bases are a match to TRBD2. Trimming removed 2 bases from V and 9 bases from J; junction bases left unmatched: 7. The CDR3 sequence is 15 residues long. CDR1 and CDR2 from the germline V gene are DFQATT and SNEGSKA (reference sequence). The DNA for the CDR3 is TGCAGTGCTAGATACGGACTAGCGGGAGTGGGTGAGCAGTTCTTC. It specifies CSARYGLAGVGEQFF.

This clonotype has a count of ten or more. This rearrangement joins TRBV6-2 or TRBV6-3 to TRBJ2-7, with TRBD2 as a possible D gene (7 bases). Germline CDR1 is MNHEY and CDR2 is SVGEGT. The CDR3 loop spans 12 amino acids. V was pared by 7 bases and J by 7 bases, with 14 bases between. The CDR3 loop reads CASTNGGHEQYF. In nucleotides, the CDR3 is TGTGCCAGCACCAACGGGGGGCATGAGCAGTACTTC.

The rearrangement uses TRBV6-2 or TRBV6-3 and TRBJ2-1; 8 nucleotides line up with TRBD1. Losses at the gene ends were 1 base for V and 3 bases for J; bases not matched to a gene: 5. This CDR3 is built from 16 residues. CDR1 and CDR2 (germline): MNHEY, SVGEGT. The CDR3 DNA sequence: TGTGCCAGCAGTTACTTAGGACAGGGCAACTACAATGAGCAGTTCTTC. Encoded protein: CASSYLGQGNYNEQFF.

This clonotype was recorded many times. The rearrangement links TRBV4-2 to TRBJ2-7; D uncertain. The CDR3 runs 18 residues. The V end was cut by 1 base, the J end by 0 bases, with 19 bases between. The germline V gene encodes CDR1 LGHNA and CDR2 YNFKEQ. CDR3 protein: CASSQVGILDRSSYEQYF. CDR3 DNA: TGTGCCAGCAGCCAAGTTGGGATTTTGGATAGAAGCTCCTACGAGCAGTACTTC.

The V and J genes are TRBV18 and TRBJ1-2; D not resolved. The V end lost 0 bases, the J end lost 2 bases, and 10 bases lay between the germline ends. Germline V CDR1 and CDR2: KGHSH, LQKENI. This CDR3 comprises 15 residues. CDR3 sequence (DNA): TGTGCCAGCTCACCACCGTCGACAACAAACTATGGCTACACCTTC. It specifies CASSPPSTTNYGYTF.

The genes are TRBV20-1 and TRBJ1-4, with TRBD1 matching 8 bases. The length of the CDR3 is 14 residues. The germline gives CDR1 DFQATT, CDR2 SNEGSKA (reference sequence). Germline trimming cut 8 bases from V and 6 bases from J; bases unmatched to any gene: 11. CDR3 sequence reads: CSPTRQGSYEKLFF. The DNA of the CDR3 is TGCAGTCCTACCCGACAGGGGTCTTATGAAAAACTGTTTTTT.

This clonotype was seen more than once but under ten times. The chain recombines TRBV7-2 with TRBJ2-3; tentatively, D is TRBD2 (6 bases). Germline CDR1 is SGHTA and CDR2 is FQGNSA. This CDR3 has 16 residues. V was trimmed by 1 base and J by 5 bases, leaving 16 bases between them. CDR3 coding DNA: TGTGCCAGCAGCTTAGGGCCCGGGACCGGGGGAGATACGCAGTATTTT. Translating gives CASSLGPGTGGDTQYF.

Here the CDR3 reads CASSLRELSGANVLTF. The CDR3 DNA follows: TGTGCCAGCAGCCTCCGGGAGCTCTCTGGGGCCAACGTCCTGACTTTC. The rearrangement links TRBV7-2 to TRBJ2-6, with D perhaps matching TRBD2 (6 bases). CDR1 SGHTA and CDR2 FQGNSA come from the germline V gene. The V end lost 5 bases, the J end lost 0 bases, and 11 bases lay between the germline ends. This CDR3 comprises 16 residues.

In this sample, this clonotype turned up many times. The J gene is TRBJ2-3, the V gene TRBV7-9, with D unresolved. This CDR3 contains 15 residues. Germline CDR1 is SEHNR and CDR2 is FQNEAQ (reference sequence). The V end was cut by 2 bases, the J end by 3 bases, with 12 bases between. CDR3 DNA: TGTGCCAGCAGCTTATTGCACACAAGTACAGATACGCAGTATTTT. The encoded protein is CASSLLHTSTDTQYF.

The DNA of the CDR3 is TGCAGCGTTTCCGTGTCGGGGGGAAGCACAGATACGCAGTATTTT. Translating it yields CSVSVSGGSTDTQYF. The rearrangement links TRBV29-1 to TRBJ2-3; the match to TRBD2 covers 7 bases. After removal of 5 bases from V and 0 bases from J, the junction contained 8 bases not matched to a gene. Germline assignment: CDR1 SQVTM and CDR2 ANQGSEA. CDR3 size: 15 residues.